Listed below are T cell receptor beta chains from one sample, sequenced in a study of T-cell memory formation after mild COVID-19. Each CDR3 protein gets one entry after TCRdb re-called the 5' RACE reads with MiXCR. This table has hundreds of thousands of distinct CDR3 sequences, approximately 15% appearing once. The source material was PBMCs or a T cell subset sorted from them (not recorded which). The origin of the receptors is a man aged 18 to 29 who had mild COVID-19 (a few samples of this study predate the infection). Cell type and time point are not known. Each CDR3 is given with its conserved first and last residue. Fields, in order: V gene, J gene, CDR3 protein.

V: TRBV12-3/TRBV12-4; J: TRBJ1-5; CDR3: CASRWTDQPQHF
V: TRBV12-3/TRBV12-4; J: TRBJ2-3; CDR3: CVNERGPADTQYF
V: TRBV7-9; J: TRBJ1-2; CDR3: CASSLGGVGNGYTF
V: TRBV20-1; J: TRBJ1-2; CDR3: CSANRGQDAPSTF
V: TRBV12-3/TRBV12-4; J: TRBJ2-3; CDR3: CASSLYLQWDTQYF
V: TRBV20-1; J: TRBJ2-3; CDR3: CSARPAGYLTDTQYF
V: TRBV13; J: TRBJ1-6; CDR3: CASSLAPGMVDSPLHF
V: TRBV7-2; J: TRBJ1-4; CDR3: CASSFRQGLGEKLFF
V: TRBV30; J: TRBJ2-7; CDR3: CAWSGGTGASYEQYF
V: TRBV7-2; J: TRBJ2-1; CDR3: CASSSNRQGAGSEQFF
V: TRBV19; J: TRBJ2-5; CDR3: CASSAYRLNQETQYF
V: TRBV10-3; J: TRBJ2-5; CDR3: CAISHGQGQETQYF
V: TRBV4-3; J: TRBJ2-3; CDR3: CASSLGNRAGLAKITDTQYF
V: TRBV10-3; J: TRBJ1-5; CDR3: CAISGQLDSNQPQHF
V: TRBV7-9; J: TRBJ1-4; CDR3: CASSQGVEKLFF
V: TRBV4-2; J: TRBJ1-5; CDR3: CASSQDRDRGDSNQPQHF
V: TRBV6-1; J: TRBJ2-7; CDR3: CAGNRGSAEQYF
V: TRBV9; J: TRBJ2-3; CDR3: CASSTLGRRTDTQYF
V: TRBV4-3; J: TRBJ2-1; CDR3: CASSQVTRGYEQFF
V: TRBV24-1; J: TRBJ1-1; CDR3: CATSGTSYGATEAFF
V: TRBV4-2; J: TRBJ2-1; CDR3: CASSQDPGTYSYNEQFF
V: TRBV10-3; J: TRBJ1-6; CDR3: CAISAQLGPNSPLHF
V: TRBV13; J: TRBJ2-1; CDR3: CASSPQTGVFNEQFF
V: TRBV6-5; J: TRBJ2-5; CDR3: CASSFRRVVEETQYF
V: TRBV6-1; J: TRBJ2-5; CDR3: CASRWGELAETQYF
V: TRBV7-9; J: TRBJ2-3; CDR3: CASRTQGGRSDTQYF
V: TRBV5-1; J: TRBJ2-3; CDR3: CASSLTDARFPDTQYF
V: TRBV19; J: TRBJ2-5; CDR3: CASSIRVTETQYF
V: TRBV4-1; J: TRBJ2-5; CDR3: CASSVIEQETQYF
V: TRBV7-9; J: TRBJ2-5; CDR3: CASSLVLSAGEETQYF
V: TRBV2; J: TRBJ2-1; CDR3: CASPPEGKYNEQFF
V: TRBV5-4; J: TRBJ1-2; CDR3: CASSLAPGDGYTF
V: TRBV24-1; J: TRBJ1-2; CDR3: CATSDPGYYGYTF
V: TRBV5-6; J: TRBJ1-2; CDR3: CASSSPHTIGSNYGYTF
V: TRBV2; J: TRBJ2-3; CDR3: CASSQEQGWADTQYF
V: TRBV2; J: TRBJ1-6; CDR3: CASSEAAYDFNSPLHF
V: TRBV5-1; J: TRBJ1-4; CDR3: CASSWTGTGIGSEKLFF
V: TRBV2; J: TRBJ1-2; CDR3: CASSVRGHYGYTF
V: TRBV6-5; J: TRBJ2-5; CDR3: CASSYSSSRETQYF
V: TRBV28; J: TRBJ2-3; CDR3: CASSLPGYSSTDTQYF
V: TRBV10-3; J: TRBJ2-1; CDR3: CAISGGVNEQFF
V: TRBV4-3; J: TRBJ2-2; CDR3: CASSRKATAGGAGELFF
V: TRBV20-1; J: TRBJ1-5; CDR3: CSAREFGGIPSNQPQHF
V: TRBV4-1; J: TRBJ1-6; CDR3: CASSQDQGGYNSPLHF
V: TRBV5-4; J: TRBJ2-5; CDR3: CASSLGSGKHQETQYF
V: TRBV4-1; J: TRBJ2-3; CDR3: CASSQELAGGMPDTQYF
V: TRBV5-1; J: TRBJ1-4; CDR3: CASSLVTGIGEKLFF
V: TRBV7-6; J: TRBJ2-3; CDR3: CASSRKGLPTDTQYF
V: TRBV28; J: TRBJ2-5; CDR3: CASTSAGGPETQYF
V: TRBV4-1; J: TRBJ2-7; CDR3: CASSQLATAAYEQYF
V: TRBV18; J: TRBJ2-5; CDR3: CASSPRSLQETQYF
V: TRBV18; J: TRBJ1-1; CDR3: CASSPVWVADTEAFF
V: TRBV12-3/TRBV12-4; J: TRBJ2-7; CDR3: CASSFRGGTYEQYF